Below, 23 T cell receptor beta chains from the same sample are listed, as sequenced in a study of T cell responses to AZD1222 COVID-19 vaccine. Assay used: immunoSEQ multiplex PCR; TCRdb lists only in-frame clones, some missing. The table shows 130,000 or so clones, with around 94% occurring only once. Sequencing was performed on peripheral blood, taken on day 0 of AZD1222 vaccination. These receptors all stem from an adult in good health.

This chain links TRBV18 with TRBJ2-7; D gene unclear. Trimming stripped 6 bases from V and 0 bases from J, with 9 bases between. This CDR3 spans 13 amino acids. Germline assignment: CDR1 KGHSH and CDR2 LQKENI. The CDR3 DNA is TGTGCCAGCTCTCCCCAGAGCTCCTACGAGCAGTACTTC. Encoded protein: CASSPQSSYEQYF.

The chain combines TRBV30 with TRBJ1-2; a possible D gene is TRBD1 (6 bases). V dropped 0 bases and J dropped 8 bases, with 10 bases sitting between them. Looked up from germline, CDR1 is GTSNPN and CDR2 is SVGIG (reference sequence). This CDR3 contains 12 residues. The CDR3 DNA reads TGTGCCTGGAGTGTGGGACAAGAAGGCTACACCTTC. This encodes CAWSVGQEGYTF.

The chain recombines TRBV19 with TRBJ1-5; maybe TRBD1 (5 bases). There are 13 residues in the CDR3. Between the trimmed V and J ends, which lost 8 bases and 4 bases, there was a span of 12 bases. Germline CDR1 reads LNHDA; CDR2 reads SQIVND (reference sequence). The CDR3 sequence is CASSRQTNQPQHF. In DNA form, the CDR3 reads TGTGCCAGTTCTCGACAGACTAATCAGCCCCAGCATTTT.

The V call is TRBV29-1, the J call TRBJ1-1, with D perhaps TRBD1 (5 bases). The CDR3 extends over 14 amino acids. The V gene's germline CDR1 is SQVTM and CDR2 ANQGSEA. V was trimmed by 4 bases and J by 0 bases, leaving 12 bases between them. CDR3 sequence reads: CSVVKGWVNTEAFF. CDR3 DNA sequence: TGCAGCGTTGTTAAGGGGTGGGTGAACACTGAAGCTTTCTTT.

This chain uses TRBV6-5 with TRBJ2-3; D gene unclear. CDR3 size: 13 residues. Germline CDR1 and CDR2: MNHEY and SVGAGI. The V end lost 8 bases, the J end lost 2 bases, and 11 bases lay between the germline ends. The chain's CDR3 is CASSPRNTDTQYF. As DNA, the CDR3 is TGTGCCAGCTCCCCCCGGAACACAGATACGCAGTATTTT.

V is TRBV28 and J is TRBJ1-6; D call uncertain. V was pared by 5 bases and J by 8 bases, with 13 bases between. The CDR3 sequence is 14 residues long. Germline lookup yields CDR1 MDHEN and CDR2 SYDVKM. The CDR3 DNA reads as TGTGCCAGCAGTCTCCGGAGGGTGGATTCACCCCTCCACTTT. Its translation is CASSLRRVDSPLHF. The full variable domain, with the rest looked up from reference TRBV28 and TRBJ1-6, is DVKVTQSSRYLVKRTGEKVFLECVQDMDHENMFWYRQDPGLGLRLIYFSYDVKMKEKGDIPEGYSVSREKKERFSLILESASTNQTSMYLCASSLRRVDSPLHFGNGTRLTVT.

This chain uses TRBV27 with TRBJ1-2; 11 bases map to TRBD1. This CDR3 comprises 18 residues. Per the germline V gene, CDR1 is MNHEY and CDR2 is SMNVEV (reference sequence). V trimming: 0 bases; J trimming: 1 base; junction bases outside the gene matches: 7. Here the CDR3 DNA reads TGTGCCAGCAGTTTATCGGGGACAGGGGGTCTCCTTAACTATGGCTACACCTTC. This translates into CASSLSGTGGLLNYGYTF.

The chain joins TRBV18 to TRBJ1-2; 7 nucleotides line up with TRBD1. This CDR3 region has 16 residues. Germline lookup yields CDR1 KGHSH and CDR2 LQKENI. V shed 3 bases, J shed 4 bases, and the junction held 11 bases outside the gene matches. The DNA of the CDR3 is TGTGCCAGCTCACCCACGACAGGGATAGTGGGCTATGGCTACACCTTC. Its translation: CASSPTTGIVGYGYTF.

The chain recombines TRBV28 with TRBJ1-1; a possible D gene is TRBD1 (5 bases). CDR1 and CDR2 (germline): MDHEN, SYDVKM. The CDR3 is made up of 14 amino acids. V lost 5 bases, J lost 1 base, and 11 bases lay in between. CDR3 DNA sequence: TGTGCCAGCAGTCCGGACAAAGAGAACACTGAAGCTTTCTTT. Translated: CASSPDKENTEAFF.

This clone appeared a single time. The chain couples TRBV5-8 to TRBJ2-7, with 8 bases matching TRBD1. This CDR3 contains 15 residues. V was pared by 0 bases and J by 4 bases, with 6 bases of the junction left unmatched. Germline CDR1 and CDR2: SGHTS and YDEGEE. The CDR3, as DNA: TGTGCCAGCAGCTTGGGACAGGGGCAATTTTACGAGCAGTACTTC. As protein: CASSLGQGQFYEQYF.

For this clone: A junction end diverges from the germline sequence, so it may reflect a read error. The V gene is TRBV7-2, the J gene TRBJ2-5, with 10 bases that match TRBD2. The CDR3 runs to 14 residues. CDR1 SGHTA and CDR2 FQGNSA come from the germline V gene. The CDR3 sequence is CASTLLAGRETQYF. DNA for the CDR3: TGTGCCAGCACCTTACTAGCGGGAAGAGAGACCCAGTACTTC.

The CDR3 spells CASTSTGTGGAGYGYTF. Written as DNA, the CDR3 is TGTGCCAGCACATCTACCGGGACAGGGGGCGCGGGCTATGGCTACACCTTC. This chain joins TRBV28 and TRBJ1-2; 12 bases match TRBD1. CDR1 MDHEN and CDR2 SYDVKM come from the germline V gene. The CDR3 runs to 17 residues. Unmatched junction bases numbered 13, after V lost 7 bases and J lost 4 bases.

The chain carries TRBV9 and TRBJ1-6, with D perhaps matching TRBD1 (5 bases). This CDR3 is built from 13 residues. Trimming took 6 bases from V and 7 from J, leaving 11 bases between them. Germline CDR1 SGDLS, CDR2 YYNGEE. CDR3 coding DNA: TGTGCCAGCAAGGGGTCGGAAAATTCACCCCTCCACTTT. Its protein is CASKGSENSPLHF.

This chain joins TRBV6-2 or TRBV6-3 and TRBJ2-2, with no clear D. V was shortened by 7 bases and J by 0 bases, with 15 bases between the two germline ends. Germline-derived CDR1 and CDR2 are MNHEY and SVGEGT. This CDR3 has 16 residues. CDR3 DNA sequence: TGTGCCAGCACCCCCCCTGGGAAATCGAACACCGGGGAGCTGTTTTTT. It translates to CASTPPGKSNTGELFF.

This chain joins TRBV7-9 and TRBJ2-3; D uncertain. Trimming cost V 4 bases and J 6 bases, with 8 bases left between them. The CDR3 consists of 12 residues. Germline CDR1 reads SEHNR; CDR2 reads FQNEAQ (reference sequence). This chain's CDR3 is CASSSPPDTQYF. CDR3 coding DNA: TGTGCCAGCAGCTCCCCACCGGATACGCAGTATTTT.

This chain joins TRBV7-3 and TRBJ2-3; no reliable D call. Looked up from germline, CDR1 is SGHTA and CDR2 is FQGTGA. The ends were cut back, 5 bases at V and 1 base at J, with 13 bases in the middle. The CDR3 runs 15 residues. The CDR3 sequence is CASSLGGVGTDTQYF. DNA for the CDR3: TGTGCCAGCAGCCTCGGTGGGGTCGGCACAGATACGCAGTATTTT.

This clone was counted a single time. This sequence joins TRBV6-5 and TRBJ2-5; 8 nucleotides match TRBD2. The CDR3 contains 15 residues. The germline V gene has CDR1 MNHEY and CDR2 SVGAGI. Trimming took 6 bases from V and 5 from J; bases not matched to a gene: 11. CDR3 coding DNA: TGTGCCAGCAGGATGAGCGGGAGTTTTTGGGAGACCCAGTACTTC. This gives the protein CASRMSGSFWETQYF.

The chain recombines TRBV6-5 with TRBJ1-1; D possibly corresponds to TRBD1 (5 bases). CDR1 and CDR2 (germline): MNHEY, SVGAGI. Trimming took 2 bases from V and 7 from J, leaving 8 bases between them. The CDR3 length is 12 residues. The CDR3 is CASSYGAGEAFF. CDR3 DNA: TGTGCCAGCAGTTACGGGGCCGGTGAAGCTTTCTTT.

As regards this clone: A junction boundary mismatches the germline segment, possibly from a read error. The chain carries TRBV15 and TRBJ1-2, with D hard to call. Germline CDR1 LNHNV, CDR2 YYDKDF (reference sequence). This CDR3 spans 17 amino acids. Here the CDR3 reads CATSRVAAADPKYGYTF. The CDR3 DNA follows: TGTGCCACCAGCAGAGTGGCGGCGGCGGACCCTAAGTATGGCTACACCTTC.

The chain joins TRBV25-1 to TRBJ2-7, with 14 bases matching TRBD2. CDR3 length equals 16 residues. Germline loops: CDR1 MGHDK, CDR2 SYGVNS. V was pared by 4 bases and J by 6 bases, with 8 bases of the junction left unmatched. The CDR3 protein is CASSVPGLAGVGEQYF. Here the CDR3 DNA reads TGTGCCAGCAGTGTACCGGGACTAGCGGGAGTAGGCGAGCAGTACTTC.

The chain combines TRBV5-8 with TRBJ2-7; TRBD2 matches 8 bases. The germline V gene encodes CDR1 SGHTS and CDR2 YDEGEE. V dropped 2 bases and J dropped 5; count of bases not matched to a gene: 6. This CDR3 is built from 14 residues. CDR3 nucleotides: TGTGCCAGCAGCTTACGGGAGGGGATCGACGAGCAGTACTTC. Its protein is CASSLREGIDEQYF. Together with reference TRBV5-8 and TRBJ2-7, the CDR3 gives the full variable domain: EAGVTQSPTHLIKTRGQQATLRCSPISGHTSVYWYQQALGLGLQFLLWYDEGEERNRGNFPPRFSGRQFPNYSSELNVNALELEDSALYLCASSLREGIDEQYFGPGTRLTVT.

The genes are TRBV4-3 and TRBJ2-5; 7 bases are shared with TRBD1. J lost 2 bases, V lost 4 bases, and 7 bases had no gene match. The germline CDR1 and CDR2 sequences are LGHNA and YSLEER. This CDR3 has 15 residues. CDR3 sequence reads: CASSLRGQIQETQYF. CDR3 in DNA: TGCGCCAGCAGCCTACGGGGACAGATACAAGAGACCCAGTACTTC.

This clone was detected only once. This CDR3 reads CASSLYQWARALHTEAFF. For the CDR3, the DNA is TGTGCCAGCAGCTTGTATCAATGGGCCCGGGCCTTGCACACTGAAGCTTTCTTT. The chain uses TRBV5-6 and TRBJ1-1, with D unclear. Germline V gene lookup returns CDR1 SGHDT and CDR2 YYEEEE. Trimming removed 1 base from V and 3 bases from J, with 22 bases in between. The CDR3 is made up of 18 amino acids.